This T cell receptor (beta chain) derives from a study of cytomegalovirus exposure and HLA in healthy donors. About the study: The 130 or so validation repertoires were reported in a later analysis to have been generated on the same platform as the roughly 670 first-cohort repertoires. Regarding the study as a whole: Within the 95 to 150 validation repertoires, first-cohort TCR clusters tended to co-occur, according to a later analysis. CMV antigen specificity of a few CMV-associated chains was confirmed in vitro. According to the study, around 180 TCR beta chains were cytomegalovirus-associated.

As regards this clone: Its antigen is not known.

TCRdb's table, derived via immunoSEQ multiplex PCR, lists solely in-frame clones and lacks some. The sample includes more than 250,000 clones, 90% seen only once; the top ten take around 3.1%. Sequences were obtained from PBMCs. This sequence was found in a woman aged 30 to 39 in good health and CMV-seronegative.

The CDR3 DNA sequence: TGCAGCGTTAGACTAGGTCGTCAAGAGACCCAGTACTTC. Encoded protein: CSVRLGRQETQYF. This chain links TRBV29-1 with TRBJ2-5, with D perhaps matching TRBD2 (6 bases). The length of the CDR3 is 13 residues. CDR1 and CDR2 from the germline V gene are SQVTM and ANQGSEA. V was pared by 5 bases and J by 2 bases, with 12 bases between.